This T cell receptor (beta chain) emerged from a study of resident and recirculating memory T cells in vitiligo listed by TCRdb under 2018. Regarding the study in general: For TCR beta sequencing, each of 3 stable vitiligo patients provided PBMCs and epidermis from shave biopsies taken at two lesional sites and two nonlesional sites. Without any cell sorting, samples were homogenized immediately before genomic DNA was extracted using the Qiagen DNeasy Blood & Tissue Kit. The human TCR beta sequencing was designed to test whether specific clones found in lesional vitiligo skin differed from the clones found in nonlesional skin and in blood. General conclusions and limits of the study: TCR sequences were not found to be conserved across biopsy sites or patients, suggesting that different lesions are infiltrated by different T cell clones, a pattern described as private specificity. Overlap and correlation analysis found no significant repertoire overlap between any two biopsies, even biopsies from the same patient, apart from each lesion compared with itself. Working out how much the T cell clones identified in the vitiligo lesions and the human Trm versus Tcm pools each contribute will require future mechanistic studies. No unique dominant TCR clone was detected, and clonality varied among vitiligo lesions.

TCR beta chains were amplified from genomic DNA using the immunoSEQ hsTCRB kit. The immunoSEQ service ran the sequencing of the TCR beta libraries on an Illumina MiSeq instrument. The authors' pipeline ran thus. Analysis of the repertoire data was performed with the immunoSEQ Analyzer. Entries here come from immuneACCESS through TCRdb and include only in-frame sequences with V and J called. Some clones fail to appear in such tables; in the studies checked, an unresolved V gene covers under half of the shortfall, and the cause of the remainder is unknown. V and J calls and clone size come straight from that table; D and trimming were deduced from the DNA. The sample table holds around 76,000 clones, of which approximately 93% were seen once. Roughly 5% of the sample rests with the top ten. Vitiligo was considered stable when no change in lesions had been observed over the previous 6 months. To qualify as stable, patients additionally needed to show no confetti depigmentation, which is a clinical sign of active vitiligo. Anyone who had been treated within the previous three months was excluded from the study. PBMCs were isolated from heparinized blood by Ficoll density gradient centrifugation and then flash-frozen.

CDR1 and CDR2, looked up from the germline V gene (reference sequence), are LNHDA and SQIVND. CDR3 length: 15 amino acids, cysteine to phenylalanine. Here the CDR3 DNA is all that survives: 45 bases in frame from base 1. A distance of 13 bases separates the germline ends of V and J, which lose 4 bases and 0 bases respectively. About this clone itself: Its antigen is not yet known. No base qualities exist here, and no much larger clone lies one base off it.

The TCR sequence derives from a male donor with vitiligo. Sequenced sample: blood. Recombination linked TRBV19 to TRBJ2-7, with the D gene not confidently named. The encoded CDR3 is CASSTNRPTSYEQYF. The DNA sequence is TGTGCCAGTAGTACAAACAGACCTACCTCCTACGAGCAGTACTTC.